This T cell receptor (beta chain) was recorded in a study of blood T cell repertoires in COVID-19. Study-wide background: From the United States, Italy and Spain came samples of acute and convalescent COVID-19. T cells, B-cell-depleted T cells, or PBMCs supplied cDNA or gDNA.

This CDR3 region has 17 residues. Looked up from germline, CDR1 is SEHNR and CDR2 is FQNEAQ (reference sequence). V shed 4 bases and J 4 bases; nucleotides not matched to a gene: 11. As originally analysed: Cell counts per sample came from amplifying reference gene primers. The data were produced by immunoSEQ multiplex PCR, yet TCRdb's version contains in-frame clones alone and is incomplete. V, J and clone size were drawn from that table, and D and trimming were deduced from the DNA. The repertoire holds about 97,000 clones, almost 85% seen once, with around 9.4% in the top ten. This clone was recorded only once.

The V and J genes are TRBV7-9 and TRBJ2-3, with TRBD2 matching over 10 bases. Sequenced input: peripheral blood. This TCR was recovered from a man aged 35-49 years with active or convalescent COVID-19. CDR3 sequence reads: CASSSQRGGESPDTQYF. DNA of the CDR3: TGTGCCAGCAGCTCTCAGCGGGGGGGCGAATCCCCAGATACGCAGTATTTT.